These 24 T cell receptor beta chains came from one sample sequenced in a study of shared clonotypes between healthy human individuals. Only in-frame clones appear in the TCRdb table, and some are missing; sequencing was by immunoSEQ multiplex PCR. The data contain millions of clones, approximately 94% of them singletons. What was sequenced was naive CD4+ T cells sorted from blood. Subset here: CD45RA+ positively selected. Receptors originate from a man between 18 and 35 years old in good health.

This clone was seen once. The rearrangement uses TRBV6-6 and TRBJ2-7, with 9 bases that match TRBD1. The J segment lost 7 bases and the V segment lost 4 bases, leaving 8 bases of the junction unmatched. This CDR3 spans 14 amino acids. Germline V CDR1 and CDR2: MNHNY, SVGAGI (reference sequence). The CDR3 coding sequence is TGTGCCAGCAGTTCCGGGACAGGGAATATGGAGCAGTACTTC. As protein: CASSSGTGNMEQYF.

This chain connects TRBV10-3 to TRBJ1-2, with 7 bases matching TRBD1. The CDR3 spans 13 residues. With V trimmed by 11 bases and J by 4 bases, 10 bases remained unmatched. Germline V gene lookup returns CDR1 ENHRY and CDR2 SYGVKD. The CDR3 bases are TGTGCCTCCGGGACAGCAGATCTCTATGGCTACACCTTC. The encoded protein is CASGTADLYGYTF.

This clone was detected only a few times. The CDR3 DNA is TGTGCCAGTAGTTCGGGGGACCTAAATGATCAGCCCCAGCATTTT. Translating gives CASSSGDLNDQPQHF. The V call is TRBV19, the J call TRBJ1-5, with D perhaps matching TRBD1 (5 bases). Germline CDR1 and CDR2: LNHDA and SQIVND (reference sequence). Between the trimmed V and J ends, which lost 5 bases and 5 bases, there was a span of 16 bases. CDR3 size: 15 residues.

Note on this clone: At the DNA level, this CDR3 is encoded by other sequences in the same sample as well. The V call is TRBV13, the J call TRBJ2-2, with TRBD1 matching 7 bases. J gave up 1 base and V 2 bases, and 1 base lay outside the gene matches. From germline, CDR1 is PRHDT and CDR2 FYEKMQ (reference sequence). The CDR3 spans 15 residues. The CDR3 region has the DNA TGTGCCAGCAGCTTACGACAGGGGAACACCGGGGAGCTGTTTTTT. Encoded protein: CASSLRQGNTGELFF.

The rearrangement joins TRBV6-1 to TRBJ1-5, with D perhaps TRBD1 (6 bases). The CDR3 is made up of 15 amino acids. V lost 7 bases to trimming and J lost 3 bases, with 16 bases between them. Germline CDR1 and CDR2: MNHNS and SASEGT. CDR3: CASTSVTGYNQPQHF. CDR3 sequence (DNA): TGTGCCAGCACCTCTGTGACAGGCTACAATCAGCCCCAGCATTTT.

This rearrangement joins TRBV11-2 to TRBJ2-6, with no clear D. Germline-derived CDR1 and CDR2 are SGHAT and FQNNGV. V was pared by 5 bases and J by 1 base, with 6 bases between. The CDR3 has 14 amino acids. The CDR3 protein is CASSASSGANVLTF. The DNA of the CDR3 is TGTGCCAGCAGCGCCTCATCTGGGGCCAACGTCCTGACTTTC.

The J gene is TRBJ1-4, the V gene TRBV2, with a possible D match to TRBD1 (5 bases). Trimming removed 11 bases at V and 8 bases at J, with 21 bases between. Germline-derived CDR1 and CDR2 are SNHLY and FYNNEI. The CDR3 extends over 14 amino acids. The CDR3 bases are TGTGCCGCCGCCCGTTCAGGGTTGGCCGAAAAACTGTTTTTT. Amino acids: CAAARSGLAEKLFF.

The rearrangement uses TRBV30 and TRBJ1-2; 7 positions agree with TRBD1. The ends lost 3 bases at V and 6 bases at J; junction bases unmatched: 7. This CDR3 has 13 amino acids. Germline V CDR1 and CDR2: GTSNPN, SVGIG (reference sequence). CDR3 DNA sequence: TGTGCCTGGAGAAGGGACAGCCTACATGGCTACACCTTC. It yields the protein CAWRRDSLHGYTF.

V gene TRBV6-5 combines with J gene TRBJ2-2, with D possibly TRBD2 on 5 matching bases. This CDR3 comprises 13 residues. V was pared by 6 bases and J by 8 bases, with 13 bases between. Germline V gene sequence: CDR1 MNHEY, CDR2 SVGAGI. CDR3 DNA: TGTGCCAGCAGCACCGGGGTAGCAGGGGAGCTGTTTTTT. Its protein is CASSTGVAGELFF.

Notes on this clone: Other DNA variants within this sample encode the same CDR3. This chain links TRBV5-1 with TRBJ2-2, with 7 nucleotides matching TRBD2. V trimming: 4 bases; J trimming: 3 bases; junction bases outside the gene matches: 6. The CDR3 length is 15 residues. Germline CDR1 and CDR2: SGHRS and YFSETQ. As DNA, the CDR3 is TGCGCCAGCAGCCCCGGGACTACTTACACCGGGGAGCTGTTTTTT. Protein: CASSPGTTYTGELFF.

The rearrangement uses TRBV6-6 and TRBJ2-7; no clear D. Per germline, CDR1 MNHNY and CDR2 SVGAGI (reference sequence). CDR3 length: 15 amino acids. V dropped 6 bases and J dropped 0 bases, with 15 bases sitting between them. CDR3 sequence reads: CASSPPIVDSYEQYF. For the CDR3, the DNA is TGTGCCAGCAGCCCCCCCATAGTCGACTCCTACGAGCAGTACTTC.

The chain employs TRBV4-3 and TRBJ1-6, with TRBD1 matching over 11 bases. This CDR3 region has 16 residues. J was trimmed by 7 bases and V by 1 base; bases with no gene match: 3. In germline, CDR1 is LGHNA, CDR2 YSLEER. The chain's CDR3 is CASSQARDRGNSPLHF. In nucleotides, the CDR3 is TGCGCCAGCAGCCAAGCCAGGGACAGGGGGAATTCACCCCTCCACTTT.

The rearrangement links TRBV5-4 to TRBJ2-3; 10 nucleotides line up with TRBD2. V was pared by 1 base and J by 6 bases, with 5 bases of the junction left unmatched. This CDR3 comprises 15 residues. Germline CDR1 reads SGHNT; CDR2 reads YYREEE (reference sequence). The CDR3 DNA is TGTGCCAGCAGCTTGCCTAGCGGGAGTTCGGATACGCAGTATTTT. This translates into CASSLPSGSSDTQYF.

This chain connects TRBV7-2 to TRBJ2-1; D gene ambiguous. The germline CDR1 and CDR2 sequences are SGHTA and FQGNSA. CDR3 length equals 14 residues. Trimming took off 1 base at V and 6 bases at J, with 10 bases between the two ends. CDR3 sequence (DNA): TGTGCCAGCAGCTTAGGGATACCGAGCAATGAGCAGTTCTTC. Its protein product is CASSLGIPSNEQFF. Using reference TRBV7-2 and TRBJ2-1 for the parts outside the CDR3, the full variable domain is GAGVSQSPSNKVTEKGKDVELRCDPISGHTALYWYRQSLGQGLEFLIYFQGNSAPDKSGLPSDRFSAERTGGSVSTLTIQRTQQEDSAVYLCASSLGIPSNEQFFGPGTRLTVL.

This chain connects TRBV2 to TRBJ1-4; D possibly corresponds to TRBD1 (6 bases). The V gene lost 7 bases and the J gene lost 3 bases, with 12 bases spanning the gap. The CDR3 sequence is 14 residues long. The germline V gene has CDR1 SNHLY and CDR2 FYNNEI. DNA for the CDR3: TGTGCCAGCAAGATGGGGGCCGCTAATGAAAAACTGTTTTTT. Translation: CASKMGAANEKLFF.

The rearrangement links TRBV2 to TRBJ1-1; 9 bases are a match to TRBD1. The CDR3 totals 15 residues. CDR1 is SNHLY and CDR2 is FYNNEI in the germline V gene. Germline trimming cut 6 bases from V and 1 base from J; bases unmatched to any gene: 6. The CDR3 sequence: CASSEQGAKNTEAFF. CDR3 in DNA: TGTGCCAGCAGCGAACAGGGGGCGAAGAACACTGAAGCTTTCTTT.

As for this clone: Other DNA sequences of this sample code for an identical CDR3. The V call is TRBV5-1, the J call TRBJ2-3, with TRBD2 as a possible D gene (6 bases). With 0 bases removed from V and 0 bases from J, the gap between germline ends came to 11 bases. Germline loops: CDR1 SGHRS, CDR2 YFSETQ. This CDR3 region has 16 residues. The CDR3 sequence is CASSLGLADSTDTQYF. As DNA, the CDR3 is TGCGCCAGCAGCTTGGGGTTAGCGGATAGCACAGATACGCAGTATTTT. The variable domain in full, completed from reference TRBV5-1 and TRBJ2-3, reads KAGVTQTPRYLIKTRGQQVTLSCSPISGHRSVSWYQQTPGQGLQFLFEYFSETQRNKGNFPGRFSGRQFSNSRSEMNVSTLELGDSALYLCASSLGLADSTDTQYFGPGTRLTVL.

Concerning this clone: This CDR3 is also generated by other DNA sequences in the sample. This sequence joins TRBV9 and TRBJ2-6; D not certain. V lost 0 bases and J 4 bases, leaving 5 bases between the germline ends. CDR3 length equals 14 residues. Germline-derived CDR1 and CDR2 are SGDLS and YYNGEE. The CDR3 nucleotides are TGTGCCAGCAGCGTAGTGGGAGGGGCCAACGTCCTGACTTTC. Its protein product is CASSVVGGANVLTF.

The V call is TRBV6-1, the J call TRBJ1-1, with D unclear. The V gene's germline CDR1 is MNHNS and CDR2 SASEGT. The ends were cut back, 8 bases at V and 1 base at J, with 11 bases in the middle. This CDR3 has 13 residues. Written as DNA, the CDR3 is TGTGCCAGCTGGCAGCCCAAGAACACTGAAGCTTTCTTT. Translating it yields CASWQPKNTEAFF.

Note on this clone: Other DNA sequences of this sample code for an identical CDR3. The rearrangement links TRBV7-2 to TRBJ2-7; D possibly corresponds to TRBD1 (5 bases). Germline V gives CDR1 SGHTA, CDR2 FQGNSA. V lost 1 base to trimming and J lost 0 bases, with 10 bases between them. This CDR3 is built from 15 residues. In nucleotides, the CDR3 is TGTGCCAGCAGCTTAGGGCAGGGTAGCTCCTACGAGCAGTACTTC. Amino acid sequence: CASSLGQGSSYEQYF.

The chain recombines TRBV4-1 with TRBJ1-1; perhaps TRBD1 as D (5 bases). V was pared by 1 base and J by 1 base, with 16 bases between. The CDR3 is made up of 17 amino acids. Germline CDR1 and CDR2: MGHRA and YSYEKL. In DNA form, the CDR3 reads TGCGCCAGCAGCCAAGGGTTGTGGGAGGGGAGGAACACTGAAGCTTTCTTT. It encodes CASSQGLWEGRNTEAFF.

This rearrangement joins TRBV2 to TRBJ2-1; TRBD1 or TRBD2 may be the D gene (7 bases each). The ends were cut back, 3 bases at V and 8 bases at J, with 11 bases in the middle. Per the germline V gene, CDR1 is SNHLY and CDR2 is FYNNEI. The CDR3 length is 13 residues. The DNA of the CDR3 is TGTGCCAGCAGTGACAGGGGGGGGTATGAGCAGTTCTTC. It codes for CASSDRGGYEQFF. Filled out from reference TRBV2 and TRBJ2-1, the complete variable domain reads EPEVTQTPSHQVTQMGQEVILRCVPISNHLYFYWYRQILGQKVEFLVSFYNNEISEKSEIFDDQFSVERPDGSNFTLKIRSTKLEDSAMYFCASSDRGGYEQFFGPGTRLTVL.

The chain carries TRBV6-1 and TRBJ2-1, with 10 bases aligning to TRBD2. V was clipped by 4 bases and J by 3 bases; unmatched bases: 3. The CDR3 is 15 amino acids. Germline V gives CDR1 MNHNS, CDR2 SASEGT. The CDR3 loop is CASSVTSGVYNEQFF. CDR3 in DNA: TGTGCCAGCAGTGTTACTAGCGGGGTCTACAATGAGCAGTTCTTC.

The sample holds a few counts of this clone. The V gene is TRBV7-9, the J gene TRBJ1-1, with a possible D match to TRBD1 (5 bases). The germline gives CDR1 SEHNR, CDR2 FQNEAQ (reference sequence). The length of the CDR3 is 15 residues. Trimming left V 5 bases short and J 1 base short, with 14 bases between. CDR3 residues: CASSPRQGENTEAFF. The CDR3 coding sequence is TGTGCCAGCAGCCCACGGCAGGGTGAGAACACTGAAGCTTTCTTT.